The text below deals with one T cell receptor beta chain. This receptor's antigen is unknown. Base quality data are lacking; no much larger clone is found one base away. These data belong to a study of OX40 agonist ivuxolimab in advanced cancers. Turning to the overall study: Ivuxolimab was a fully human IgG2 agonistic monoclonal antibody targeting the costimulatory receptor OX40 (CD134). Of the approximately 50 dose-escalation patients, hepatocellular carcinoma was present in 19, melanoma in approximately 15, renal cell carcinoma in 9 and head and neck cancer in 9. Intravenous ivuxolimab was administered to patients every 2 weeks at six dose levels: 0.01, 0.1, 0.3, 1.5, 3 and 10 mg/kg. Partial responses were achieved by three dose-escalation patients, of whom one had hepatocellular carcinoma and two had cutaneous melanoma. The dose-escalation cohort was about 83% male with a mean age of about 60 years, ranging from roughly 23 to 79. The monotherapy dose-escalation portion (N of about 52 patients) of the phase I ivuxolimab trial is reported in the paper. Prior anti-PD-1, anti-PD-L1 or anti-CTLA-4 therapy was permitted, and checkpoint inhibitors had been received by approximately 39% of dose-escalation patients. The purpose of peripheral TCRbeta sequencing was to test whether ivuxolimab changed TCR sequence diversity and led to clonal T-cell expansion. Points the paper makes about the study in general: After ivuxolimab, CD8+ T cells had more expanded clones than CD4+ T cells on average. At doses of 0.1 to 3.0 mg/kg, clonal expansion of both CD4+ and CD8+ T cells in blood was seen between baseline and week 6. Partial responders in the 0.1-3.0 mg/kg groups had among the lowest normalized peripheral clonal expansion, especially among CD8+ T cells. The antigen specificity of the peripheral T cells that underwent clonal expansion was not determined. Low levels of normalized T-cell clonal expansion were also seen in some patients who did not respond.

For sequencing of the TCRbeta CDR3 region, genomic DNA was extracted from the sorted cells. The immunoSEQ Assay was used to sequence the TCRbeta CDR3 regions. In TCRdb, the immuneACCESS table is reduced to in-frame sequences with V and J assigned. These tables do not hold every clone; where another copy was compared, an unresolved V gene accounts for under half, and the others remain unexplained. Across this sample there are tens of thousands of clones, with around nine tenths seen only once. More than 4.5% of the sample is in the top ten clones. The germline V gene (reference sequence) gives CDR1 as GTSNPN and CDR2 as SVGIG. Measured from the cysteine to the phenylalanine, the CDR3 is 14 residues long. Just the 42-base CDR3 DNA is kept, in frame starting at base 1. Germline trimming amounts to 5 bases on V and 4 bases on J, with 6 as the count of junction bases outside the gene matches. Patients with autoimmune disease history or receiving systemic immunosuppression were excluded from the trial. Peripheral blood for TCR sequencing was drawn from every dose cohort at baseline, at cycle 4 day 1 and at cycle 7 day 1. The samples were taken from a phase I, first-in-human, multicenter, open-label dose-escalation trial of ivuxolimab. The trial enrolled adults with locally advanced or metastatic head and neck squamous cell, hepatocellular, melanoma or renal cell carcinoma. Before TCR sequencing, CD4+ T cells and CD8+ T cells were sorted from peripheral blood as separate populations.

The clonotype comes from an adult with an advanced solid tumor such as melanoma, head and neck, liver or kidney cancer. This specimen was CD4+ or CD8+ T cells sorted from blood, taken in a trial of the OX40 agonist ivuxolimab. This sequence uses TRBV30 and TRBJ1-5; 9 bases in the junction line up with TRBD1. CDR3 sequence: CAWSTGGFNQPQHF. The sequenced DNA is TGTGCCTGGTCGACAGGGGGGTTTAATCAGCCCCAGCATTTT. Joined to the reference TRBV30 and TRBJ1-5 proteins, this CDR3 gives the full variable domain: SQTIHQWPATLVQPVGSPLSLECTVEGTSNPNLYWYRQAAGRGLQLLFYSVGIGQISSEVPQNLSASRPQDRQFILSSKKLLLSDSGFYLCAWSTGGFNQPQHFGDGTRLSIL.